This T cell receptor beta chain emerged from a study of CD8 T cells in Susac syndrome. A quantity of about 0.5 to 1 ug RNA underwent reverse transcription using random hexamers. TCR beta CDR3 was amplified by immunoSEQ covering 54 Vbeta and 13 Jbeta. TCRdb ran MiXCR on the immunoSEQ multiplex PCR reads and lists one entry per CDR3 protein. Among 180,000 or so distinct CDR3 sequences listed, about 95% were seen once. To note about this clonotype: The antigen remains undetermined.

Study-level findings and limits: The study conceded that relatively few individuals underwent its TCR sequencing and HLA analysis.

In germline, CDR1 is DFQATT, CDR2 SNEGSKA (reference sequence). The germline V and J ends were trimmed by 5 bases and 3 bases, with 22 bases remaining between them. This CDR3 contains 16 residues. CD8+ and CD4+ T cells from blood underwent TCR beta sequencing. TEMRA cells underwent FACS enrichment and CD8+ and CD4+ T cells underwent negative isolation. The origin of this receptor is a human donor in good health. Sample: CD4+ T cells from PBMCs. This sequence joins TRBV20-1 and TRBJ1-1, with D maybe TRBD1 (6 bases). CDR3 DNA sequence: TGCAGTGCTCAGCTGGGGGGCCCTTCAAGAGACACTGAAGCTTTCTTT. Translating gives CSAQLGGPSRDTEAFF.